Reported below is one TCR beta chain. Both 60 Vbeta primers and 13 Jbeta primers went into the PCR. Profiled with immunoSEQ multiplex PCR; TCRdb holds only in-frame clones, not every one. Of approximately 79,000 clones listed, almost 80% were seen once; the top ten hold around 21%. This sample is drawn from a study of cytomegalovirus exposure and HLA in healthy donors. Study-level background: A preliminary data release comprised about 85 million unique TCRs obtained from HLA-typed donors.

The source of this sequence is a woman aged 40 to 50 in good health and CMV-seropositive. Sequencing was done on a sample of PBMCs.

The CDR3 coding sequence is TGTGCCAGCAGCCGAGTGGGACTTAACAATGAGCAGTTCTTC. It yields the protein CASSRVGLNNEQFF. J is TRBJ2-1 and V is TRBV6-6; D is possibly TRBD2 (6 bases). CDR1 is MNHNY, CDR2 SVGAGI, per germline (reference sequence). V was cut by 6 bases and J by 5 bases, with 14 bases left in between. The length of the CDR3 is 14 residues.